Listed below are T cell receptor beta chains from one sample, sequenced in a study of CD8+ T cells in alopecia areata. Measured with immunoSEQ multiplex PCR; TCRdb has only the in-frame clones, and not every one. This table has roughly 210,000 clones, roughly 44% appearing once. This material consisted of CD4+ T cells sorted from blood, taken around week 36, from a patient treated with tofacitinib. These receptors all stem from a human donor with alopecia areata. CDR3s include the opening cysteine and the closing phenylalanine or tryptophan. Each record gives: clone size, V gene, D gene, J gene, CDR3 protein, CDR3 DNA. A D gene is named only where the DNA matches it firmly. Size tells how often a clone was seen (once, few, many) or the class of an expanded clone, and some rows leave it out.

>few|TRBV7-2|-|TRBJ2-7
CASSLARDYEQYF
TGTGCCAGCAGCTTAGCACGGGACTACGAGCAGTACTTC
>-|TRBV9|-|TRBJ2-5
CASSVATGSQETQYF
TGTGCCAGCAGCGTAGCTACGGGGAGCCAAGAGACCCAGTACTTC
>-|TRBV14|-|TRBJ2-3
CASSLTDTQYF
TGTGCCAGCAGTCTAACAGATACGCAGTATTTT
>-|TRBV30|-|TRBJ1-2
CAWSSNYGYTF
TGTGCCTGGAGTTCTAACTATGGCTACACCTTC
>-|TRBV5-1|TRBD1|TRBJ2-2
CASSRTGGTGELFF
TGCGCCAGCAGCCGGACAGGGGGCACCGGGGAGCTGTTTTTT
>few|TRBV29-1|-|TRBJ2-5
CSVGLGRAETQYF
TGCAGCGTTGGGCTGGGGCGAGCGGAGACCCAGTACTTC
>-|TRBV29-1|-|TRBJ2-3
CSVNLGDTQYF
TGCAGCGTGAACCTAGGAGATACGCAGTATTTT
>few|TRBV7-9|-|TRBJ2-1
CASSLRGPGDEQFF
TGTGCCAGCAGCTTGAGAGGGCCGGGCGATGAGCAGTTCTTC
>once|TRBV29-1|-|TRBJ1-5
CSVMTGSNQPQHF
TGCAGCGTCATGACAGGCAGCAATCAGCCCCAGCATTTT
>-|TRBV29-1|-|TRBJ2-7
CSVRRISSYEQYF
TGCAGCGTGCGGAGAATCAGCTCCTACGAGCAGTACTTC
>once|TRBV6-6|TRBD1|TRBJ2-7
CASSSPRQGVSEQYF
TGTGCCAGCAGTTCGCCGAGACAGGGAGTGTCTGAGCAGTACTTC
>-|TRBV19|-|TRBJ2-5
CASRSRGAVGETQYF
TGTGCCAGCCGCTCCCGGGGGGCGGTAGGAGAGACCCAGTACTTC
>few|TRBV7-2|-|TRBJ2-5
CASSFGYQETQYF
TGTGCCAGCAGCTTTGGGTACCAAGAGACCCAGTACTTC
>-|TRBV5-1|TRBD1|TRBJ2-7
CASSSGGQAITYEQYF
TGCGCCAGCAGCTCCGGAGGACAGGCCATTACCTACGAGCAGTACTTC
>-|TRBV30|-|TRBJ1-1
CAWRRKTEAFF
TGTGCCTGGAGGAGAAAGACTGAAGCTTTCTTT
>-|TRBV29-1|-|TRBJ2-3
CSVRPGAVDTQYF
TGCAGCGTCCGTCCGGGAGCCGTCGATACGCAGTATTTT
>-|TRBV4-2|TRBD2|TRBJ2-3
CASSPRGVAGPTDTQYF
TGTGCCAGCAGCCCCCGCGGAGTAGCGGGACCAACAGATACGCAGTATTTT